Presented here are 32 T cell receptor beta chains from one specimen sequenced in a study of blood T cell repertoires in COVID-19 (dated by TCRdb to between 2020 and 2021). The library was prepared using the immunoSEQ multiplex PCR assay. This immuneACCESS table, as held by TCRdb, lists in-frame sequences with V and J called but not all clones. Of the missing ones, under half trace to an unresolved V gene in checked studies; the others have no known cause. The table for this sample lists 85,000 to 130,000 clones; 71% of them were counted only once. The top ten clones comprise more than 0.8% of the sample. What was sequenced was peripheral blood. The receptors stem from a human donor with acute or convalescent COVID-19. The donor label of this sample is uncertain.

This clone was counted a few times. This chain joins TRBV6-6 and TRBJ1-5; the D gene is possibly TRBD1 (6 bases). The length of the CDR3 is 12 residues. The V end was cut by 6 bases, the J end by 5 bases, with 8 bases between. Germline CDR1 reads MNHNY; CDR2 reads SVGAGI (reference sequence). The CDR3 nucleotides read TGTGCCAGCAGCAGACAGGATCAGCCCCAGCATTTT. This sequence encodes CASSRQDQPQHF.

This clone has only one observation. One end of the junction varies from germline; a read error may be responsible. The sample carries other DNA sequences with the same CDR3. The rearrangement links TRBV28 to TRBJ1-2; TRBD1 matches 10 bases. The CDR3 totals 14 residues. Germline V gene sequence: CDR1 MDHEN, CDR2 SYDVKM. This CDR3 reads CASSTTGGDYGYTF. The CDR3 DNA reads as TGTGCCAGCAGTACGACAGGGGGCGACTATGGCTATACCTTC.

CDR3 coding DNA: TGTGCCAGCACCCCAGAGGTCGGGGTTTCAGAGACCCAGTACTTC. Its protein is CASTPEVGVSETQYF. This sequence joins TRBV21-1 and TRBJ2-5; the DNA was not used to check the table's D call, TRBD2. TRBV21-1 has pseudogene status. This CDR3 spans 15 amino acids.

This chain connects TRBV27 to TRBJ2-1, with 8 bases lining up with TRBD1. The trim removed 6 bases at V and 8 bases at J, leaving 6 bases unmatched. The CDR3 consists of 13 residues. Germline assignment: CDR1 MNHEY and CDR2 SMNVEV (reference sequence). CDR3 loop: CASRLTGVDEQFF. CDR3 DNA sequence: TGTGCCAGCAGGTTGACAGGGGTGGATGAGCAGTTCTTC.

DNA for the CDR3: TGTGCCAGCAGTTCCCCACTAGCGGGGGGCGCTTACGAGCAGTACGTC. It translates to CASSSPLAGGAYEQYV. The V call is TRBV6-5, the J call TRBJ2-7; TRBD2 matches at 12 bases. This CDR3 contains 16 residues. With 4 bases clipped from V and 4 bases from J, the junction kept 8 bases outside the gene matches. Germline V lookup: CDR1 MNHEY, CDR2 SVGAGI.

CDR3 DNA sequence: TGTGCCAGCAGCGGAGGACTCCTCGATGGGGACACTGAAGCTTTCTTT. This sequence encodes CASSGGLLDGDTEAFF. The rearrangement links TRBV3-1 (or the pseudogene TRBV3-2) to TRBJ1-1; D gene uncertain. Germline CDR1 reads LGHDT; CDR2 reads YNNKEL (reference sequence). The CDR3 runs 16 residues. V dropped 5 bases and J dropped 3 bases, with 19 bases sitting between them.

The table lists this clone with a few counts. V gene TRBV11-2 combines with J gene TRBJ2-3; 15 bases align to TRBD2. V lost 5 bases and J lost 6; bases outside the gene matches: 6. From germline, CDR1 is SGHAT and CDR2 FQNNGV. The CDR3 has 16 amino acids. In DNA, the CDR3 is TGTGCCAGCAGCCGGACTAGCGGGGGGGCCGTGGATACGCAGTATTTT. Amino acid sequence: CASSRTSGGAVDTQYF.

This clone was counted ten times or more. CDR3 in amino acids: CASSPLGTGDQPQHF. The CDR3 nucleotides are TGTGCCAGCTCACCACTCGGGACAGGGGATCAGCCCCAGCATTTT. The V gene is TRBV18, the J gene TRBJ1-5, with 10 bases lining up with TRBD1. With 1 base clipped from V and 5 bases from J, the junction kept 2 bases outside the gene matches. This CDR3 contains 15 residues. The germline CDR1 and CDR2 sequences are KGHSH and LQKENI.

This clone was observed a few times. V is TRBV5-1 and J is TRBJ1-6; D is uncertain. The germline CDR1 and CDR2 sequences are SGHRS and YFSETQ. Trimming removed 7 bases from V and 8 bases from J, with 13 bases in between. The CDR3 is 13 amino acids. In DNA, the CDR3 is TGCGCCAGCCATCGGGGTAGAGATTCACCCCTCCACTTT. This codes for CASHRGRDSPLHF.

The chain couples TRBV27 to TRBJ1-5; D remains ambiguous. In germline, CDR1 is MNHEY, CDR2 SMNVEV (reference sequence). This CDR3 contains 16 residues. Trimming removed 11 bases at V and 0 bases at J, with 20 bases between. In DNA, the CDR3 is TGTGCCGCGAGGGATGGGCCGGGGTATAGCAATCAGCCCCAGCATTTT. This sequence encodes CAARDGPGYSNQPQHF.

The V call is TRBV5-1, the J call TRBJ2-7; 7 bases match TRBD1. This CDR3 is 16 amino acids long. The germline gives CDR1 SGHRS, CDR2 YFSETQ. Losses at the gene ends were 4 bases for V and 2 bases for J; bases not matched to a gene: 12. The CDR3 protein is CASSIPQDRPAYEQYV. The CDR3 DNA follows: TGCGCCAGCAGCATCCCTCAGGACAGGCCCGCCTACGAGCAGTACGTC.

V gene TRBV7-2 combines with J gene TRBJ1-1; no firm D call. Germline CDR1 SGHTA, CDR2 FQGNSA. With 3 bases removed from V and 1 base from J, the gap between germline ends came to 9 bases. The CDR3 has 14 residues. The CDR3: CASSLGRSNTEAFF. In DNA, the CDR3 is TGTGCCAGCAGCTTGGGCAGATCGAACACTGAAGCTTTCTTT.

The chain joins TRBV5-5 to TRBJ2-7; D is perhaps TRBD2 (6 bases). The ends were cut back, 1 base at V and 6 bases at J, with 8 bases in the middle. CDR3 length: 12 amino acids. CDR1 and CDR2 from the germline V gene are SGHKS and YYEKEE (reference sequence). CDR3 residues: CASSLIGGEQYV. As DNA, the CDR3 is TGTGCCAGCAGCTTGATCGGGGGCGAGCAGTACGTC.

This clone was seen more than once but under ten times. This sequence joins TRBV29-1 and TRBJ1-2; no definite D call. CDR3 length: 14 amino acids. Trimming took off 3 bases at V and 4 bases at J, with 15 bases between the two ends. The V gene's germline CDR1 is SQVTM and CDR2 ANQGSEA. CDR3: CSVEPSDIPYGYTF. The CDR3 nucleotides are TGCAGCGTTGAGCCCAGTGACATACCCTATGGCTACACCTTC.

This chain joins TRBV15 and TRBJ2-1; 9 nucleotides line up with TRBD1. V dropped 1 base and J dropped 4; count of bases not matched to a gene: 5. This CDR3 contains 16 residues. Germline values: CDR1 LNHNV, CDR2 YYDKDF (reference sequence). The CDR3 DNA is TGTGCCACCAGCAGAGTGGGGACAGGGTTGTACAATGAGCAGTTCTTC. Translating it yields CATSRVGTGLYNEQFF.

This rearrangement joins TRBV15 to TRBJ2-2; maybe TRBD1 (5 bases). Deletions cut 1 base from V and 5 bases from J, with 17 bases between. The CDR3 covers 17 residues. The V gene's germline CDR1 is LNHNV and CDR2 YYDKDF (reference sequence). CDR3 in amino acids: CATSRAPQIGVTGELFF. As DNA, the CDR3 is TGTGCCACCAGCAGAGCCCCTCAAATAGGGGTTACCGGGGAGCTGTTTTTT.

This clone was counted ten times or more. The chain employs TRBV7-9 and TRBJ2-3, with 13 positions matching TRBD2. CDR3 length: 17 residues. Per germline, CDR1 SEHNR and CDR2 FQNEAQ (reference sequence). The V and J ends lost 2 bases and 4 bases, in that order; junction bases with no gene match: 6. The DNA of the CDR3 is TGTGCCAGCAGCTTAACTAGCGGGGGGGCTGGCGCAGATACGCAGTATTTT. Its translation: CASSLTSGGAGADTQYF.

The rearrangement links TRBV3-1 (or the pseudogene TRBV3-2) to TRBJ2-7, with D perhaps TRBD1 (6 bases). Germline CDR1 is LGHDT and CDR2 is YNNKEL (reference sequence). This CDR3 spans 14 amino acids. The V and J ends lost 1 base and 0 bases respectively, with 7 bases between them. For the CDR3, the DNA is TGTGCCAGCAGCCAAGGCAGGGGCTCCTACGAGCAGTACTTC. Amino acids: CASSQGRGSYEQYF.

The rearrangement links TRBV19 to TRBJ1-1; D may be TRBD1 (5 bases). In germline, CDR1 is LNHDA, CDR2 SQIVND (reference sequence). The germline V and J ends were trimmed by 3 bases and 1 base, with 12 bases remaining between them. The CDR3 extends over 15 amino acids. The CDR3 DNA reads as TGTGCCAGTAGTATTGCGGGGCAGGGGAACACTGAAGCTTTCTTT. It codes for CASSIAGQGNTEAFF.

V and J are TRBV10-2 and TRBJ1-1; the D is unclear. The germline gives CDR1 WSHSY, CDR2 SAAADI. This CDR3 spans 13 amino acids. With 6 bases removed from V and 2 bases from J, the gap between germline ends came to 10 bases. The CDR3 spells CASSRSSNTEAFF. The CDR3, as DNA: TGCGCCAGCAGCCGGAGTTCTAACACTGAAGCTTTCTTT.

The chain uses TRBV19 and TRBJ1-3; D is uncertain. CDR1 LNHDA and CDR2 SQIVND come from the germline V gene (reference sequence). The CDR3 runs to 14 residues. Trimming took off 10 bases at V and 0 bases at J, with 13 bases between the two ends. The DNA for the CDR3 is TGTGCCACTTCCCCCCAGGTCTCTGGAAACACCATATATTTT. It encodes CATSPQVSGNTIYF.

The V call is TRBV10-1, the J call TRBJ2-2; tentatively, D is TRBD1 (6 bases). The CDR3 is 15 residues long. Trimming stripped 3 bases from V and 4 bases from J, with 12 bases between. Germline V gene lookup returns CDR1 WNHNN and CDR2 SYGVQD (reference sequence). This CDR3 is CASSEVGAGTGELFF. In DNA, the CDR3 is TGCGCCAGCAGTGAAGTGGGGGCCGGCACCGGGGAGCTGTTTTTT.

This clone was seen only a few times. This chain links TRBV29-1 with TRBJ2-2, with TRBD2 as a possible D gene (6 bases). Trimming removed 4 bases from V and 3 bases from J, with 12 bases in between. The CDR3 is 14 residues long. Germline-derived CDR1 and CDR2 are SQVTM and ANQGSEA. This CDR3 is CSVAGGMDTGELFF. CDR3 nucleotides: TGCAGCGTTGCCGGAGGGATGGACACCGGGGAGCTGTTTTTT.

The V call is TRBV5-1, the J call TRBJ1-1, with D unclear. The germline V gene has CDR1 SGHRS and CDR2 YFSETQ. The CDR3 runs 20 residues. The V end was cut by 1 base, the J end by 1 base, with 26 bases between. CDR3 protein: CASSLTFPGPGGIENTEAFF. The CDR3 DNA reads TGCGCCAGCAGCTTGACGTTTCCGGGCCCGGGAGGGATAGAGAACACTGAAGCTTTCTTT.

V is TRBV25-1 and J is TRBJ1-1, with D perhaps matching TRBD1 (5 bases). The germline V gene encodes CDR1 MGHDK and CDR2 SYGVNS. V lost 7 bases and J 0 bases, leaving 12 bases between the germline ends. There are 14 residues in the CDR3. CDR3 sequence (DNA): TGTGCCAGCAATAAGGGGCCTATGAACACTGAAGCTTTCTTT. Protein sequence: CASNKGPMNTEAFF.

This chain links TRBV6-1 with TRBJ1-4; D not resolved. The V end lost 3 bases, the J end lost 3 bases, and 11 bases lay between the germline ends. Germline CDR1 MNHNS, CDR2 SASEGT. CDR3 length: 15 residues. The CDR3 nucleotides read TGTGCCAGCAGTGACGCCAGGAGGGCTAATGAAAAACTGTTTTTT. Translation gives CASSDARRANEKLFF.

The chain is built from TRBV5-4 and TRBJ1-2; 8 positions agree with TRBD1. This CDR3 has 15 residues. The V and J ends lost 4 bases and 7 bases, in that order; junction bases with no gene match: 12. From germline, CDR1 is SGHNT and CDR2 YYREEE (reference sequence). Here the CDR3 DNA reads TGTGCCAGCAGCGGCTCCGGGACAGGCGTAATTGGCTACACCTTC. Encoded protein: CASSGSGTGVIGYTF.

This clone was observed a handful of times. The chain carries TRBV28 and TRBJ1-1; no clear D gene. This CDR3 has 16 amino acids. Germline CDR1 reads MDHEN; CDR2 reads SYDVKM. Trimming removed 6 bases at V and 1 base at J, with 18 bases between. CDR3 in DNA: TGTGCCAGCAGCACCGCCGGGGTTAGGAAGAACACTGAAGCTTTCTTT. Translated, it gives CASSTAGVRKNTEAFF.

This clone was recorded at least ten times. The rearrangement joins TRBV5-1 to TRBJ1-1; D unclear. V lost 0 bases, J lost 6 bases, and 12 bases lay in between. Germline loops: CDR1 SGHRS, CDR2 YFSETQ. CDR3 length equals 14 residues. CDR3 DNA sequence: TGCGCCAGCAGCTTGGCGGGGAAGGGTGCTGAAGCTTTCTTT. Protein product: CASSLAGKGAEAFF.

This rearrangement joins TRBV9 to TRBJ1-2, with D hard to call. V was clipped by 3 bases and J by 0 bases, with 3 bases between them. CDR1 SGDLS and CDR2 YYNGEE come from the germline V gene. This CDR3 contains 12 residues. The CDR3 DNA reads as TGTGCCAGCAGCGACTCTAACTATGGCTACACCTTC. It yields the protein CASSDSNYGYTF.

By frequency in the sample, this clone is medium-sized (0.01 to 0.1%). The chain combines TRBV6-1 with TRBJ2-1; weak D call: TRBD1 (6 bases). Germline loops: CDR1 MNHNS, CDR2 SASEGT. The CDR3 extends over 14 amino acids. V shed 1 base and J shed 5 bases, with 9 bases lying between them. The CDR3 protein is CASSEEGTNNEQFF. The CDR3 nucleotides are TGTGCCAGCAGTGAAGAGGGGACAAACAATGAGCAGTTCTTC.

This chain joins TRBV11-3 and TRBJ2-5; D possibly corresponds to TRBD1 (6 bases). Germline V gene lookup returns CDR1 SGHNT and CDR2 YENEEA. The CDR3 contains 15 residues. The V and J ends lost 5 bases and 7 bases respectively, with 20 bases between them. CDR3 nucleotide sequence: TGTGCCAGCAGCCCTTCGAGAGGACAGCGAGGGACCCAGTACTTC. Translating gives CASSPSRGQRGTQYF.